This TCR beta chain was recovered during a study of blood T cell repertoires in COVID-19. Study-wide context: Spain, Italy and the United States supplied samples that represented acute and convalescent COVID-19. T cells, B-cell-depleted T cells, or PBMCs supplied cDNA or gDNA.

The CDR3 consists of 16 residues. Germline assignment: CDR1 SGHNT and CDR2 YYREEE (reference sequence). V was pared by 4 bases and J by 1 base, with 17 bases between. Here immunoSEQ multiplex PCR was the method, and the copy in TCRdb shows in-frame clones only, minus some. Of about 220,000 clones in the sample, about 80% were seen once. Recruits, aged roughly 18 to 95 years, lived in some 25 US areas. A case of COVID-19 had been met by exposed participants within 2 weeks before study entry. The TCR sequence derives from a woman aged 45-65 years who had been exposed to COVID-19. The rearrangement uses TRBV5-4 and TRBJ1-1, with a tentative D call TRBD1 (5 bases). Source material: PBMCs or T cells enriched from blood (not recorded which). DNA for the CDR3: TGTGCCAGCAGCCAGGGAGGTACGCAGGCGAACACTGAAGCTTTCTTT. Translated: CASSQGGTQANTEAFF.